The source of this T cell receptor (beta chain) is a study of the immune and genomic landscape of osteosarcoma. The wider study: Poor-risk disease predominated: 71% to 80% unfavorable response, approximately 69% deceased.

Sequenced by immunoSEQ multiplex PCR; TCRdb stores in-frame clones only, minus some. Altogether over 2,000 clones are present, roughly 70% being singletons, with the ten largest covering under 15%. The post-treatment osteosarcoma tumors were primary, local recurrence or metastasis specimens from poor-prognosis patients. In germline, CDR1 is SGHNT, CDR2 YYREEE (reference sequence). The CDR3 sequence is 15 residues long. The V end was cut by 6 bases, the J end by 2 bases, with 17 bases between. Material for sequencing was osteosarcoma tumor tissue from the lung. This receptor was obtained from a human donor with osteosarcoma. The V call is TRBV5-4, the J call TRBJ2-5; D is ambiguous. CDR3 nucleotide sequence: TGTGCCAGCACCTCTGGAATGGGTCAGCAAGAGACCCAGTACTTC. Encoded protein: CASTSGMGQQETQYF.